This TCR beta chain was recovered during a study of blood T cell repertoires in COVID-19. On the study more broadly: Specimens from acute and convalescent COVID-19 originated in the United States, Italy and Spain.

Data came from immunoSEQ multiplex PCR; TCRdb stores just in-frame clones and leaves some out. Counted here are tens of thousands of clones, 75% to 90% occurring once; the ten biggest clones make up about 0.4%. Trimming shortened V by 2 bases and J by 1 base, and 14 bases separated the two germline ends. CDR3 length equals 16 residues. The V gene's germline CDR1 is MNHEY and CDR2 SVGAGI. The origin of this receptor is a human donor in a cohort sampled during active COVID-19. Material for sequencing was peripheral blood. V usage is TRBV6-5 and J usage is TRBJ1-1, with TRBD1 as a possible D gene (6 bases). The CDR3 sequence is CASSYGGQIKNTEAFF. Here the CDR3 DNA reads TGTGCCAGCAGTTACGGCGGACAGATAAAGAACACTGAAGCTTTCTTT.